The 26 T cell receptor beta chains below all came from one sample that was sequenced in a study of beta chain features in type 1 diabetes. Overall study results and limits: Researchers report that Type 1 diabetes patients had moderately but significantly shorter TCRB CDR3s across all four CD4+ subsets.

Expressed TCRB transcripts were sequenced, since all the RNA that had been isolated was reverse transcribed. Sequenced by immunoSEQ multiplex PCR; TCRdb stores in-frame clones only, minus some. Here the sample spans around 260,000 clones, around 25% being singletons. Antigens for these TCRs are unknown. The specimen was naive CD4+ T cells from blood. These receptors were obtained from a woman aged 25 to 45 with type 1 diabetes.

The V gene is TRBV7-9, the J gene TRBJ2-1, with TRBD1 as a possible D gene (6 bases). The V gene's germline CDR1 is SEHNR and CDR2 FQNEAQ (reference sequence). V gave up 4 bases and J gave up 12 bases, with 16 bases separating them. There are 13 residues in the CDR3. The CDR3 DNA sequence: TGTGCCAGCAGCTCAACGGACAGCCCAGGGCAGTTCTTC. It translates to CASSSTDSPGQFF. Full variable domain (missing parts from reference TRBV7-9 and TRBJ2-1): DTGVSQNPRHKITKRGQNVTFRCDPISEHNRLYWYRQTLGQGPEFLTYFQNEAQLEKSRLLSDRFSAERPKGSFSTLEIQRTEQGDSAMYLCASSSTDSPGQFFGPGTRLTVL.

This chain uses TRBV29-1 with TRBJ1-2; a possible D gene is TRBD1 (6 bases). This CDR3 region has 14 residues. Deletions cut 5 bases from V and 1 base from J, with 14 bases between. The V gene's germline CDR1 is SQVTM and CDR2 ANQGSEA. The CDR3 DNA is TGCAGCGTTACTAGACAGGTGCTTAACTATGGCTACACCTTC. This encodes CSVTRQVLNYGYTF.

The V and J genes are TRBV11-1 and TRBJ2-5, with TRBD2 matching 8 bases. V lost 5 bases and J lost 2; bases outside the gene matches: 4. CDR1 is SGHAT, CDR2 FQDESV, per germline (reference sequence). The CDR3 length is 14 residues. CDR3 sequence (DNA): TGTGCCAGCAGCGGGATAGCGGGACAAGAGACCCAGTACTTC. Amino acids: CASSGIAGQETQYF.

The table lists this clone with a few counts. The CDR3 DNA sequence: TGTGCCAGCAGCGTCGGGACTAGCGGGACTGGTTACGAGCAGTACTTC. This encodes CASSVGTSGTGYEQYF. The chain carries TRBV9 and TRBJ2-7; the match to TRBD2 covers 13 bases. The V segment lost 2 bases and the J segment 4 bases; nucleotides outside the gene matches: 6. The CDR3 has 16 residues. CDR1 SGDLS and CDR2 YYNGEE come from the germline V gene.

The CDR3 protein is CASSSPSGQETQYF. The CDR3 bases are TGCGCCAGCAGCTCCCCTAGCGGTCAAGAGACCCAGTACTTC. The chain uses TRBV5-1 and TRBJ2-5; 7 nucleotides align to TRBD2. Germline V gene data show CDR1 as SGHRS and CDR2 as YFSETQ. The CDR3 sequence is 14 residues long. The V and J ends lost 3 bases and 2 bases, in that order; junction bases with no gene match: 4.

The rearrangement links TRBV19 to TRBJ2-6; TRBD1 agrees at 11 bases. This CDR3 has 16 residues. Germline CDR1 reads LNHDA; CDR2 reads SQIVND (reference sequence). With 7 bases clipped from V and 5 bases from J, the junction kept 7 bases outside the gene matches. DNA for the CDR3: TGTGCCAGTACCCCAGGGACAGGGGGTCGGGCCAACGTCCTGACTTTC. Residues: CASTPGTGGRANVLTF.

This clone was counted a few times. The rearrangement joins TRBV7-2 to TRBJ2-7; D is ambiguous. CDR1 SGHTA and CDR2 FQGNSA come from the germline V gene. This CDR3 region has 14 residues. The ends were cut back, 1 base at V and 0 bases at J, with 7 bases in the middle. The CDR3 bases are TGTGCCAGCAGCTTAGACAGCTCCTCCTACGAGCAGTACTTC. Amino acid sequence: CASSLDSSSYEQYF.

This clone was seen more than once but under ten times. The chain carries TRBV29-1 and TRBJ2-5, with 8 bases fitting TRBD1. This CDR3 spans 12 amino acids. In germline, CDR1 is SQVTM, CDR2 ANQGSEA. CDR3 loop: CSAGGNQETQYF. The CDR3 region has the DNA TGCAGTGCAGGGGGCAACCAAGAGACCCAGTACTTC.

Written as DNA, the CDR3 is TGTGCCAGCAGCTTGGGGGGGACAGGGGCCGATACGCAGTATTTT. It is translated as CASSLGGTGADTQYF. The chain links TRBV5-4 to TRBJ2-3; 10 bases match TRBD1. The CDR3 has 15 residues. Trimming at V came to 0 bases and at J to 6 bases, leaving 4 bases not matched to a gene. In germline, CDR1 is SGHNT, CDR2 YYREEE (reference sequence). The complete variable domain, with remaining parts taken from reference TRBV5-4 and TRBJ2-3, reads ETGVTQSPTHLIKTRGQQVTLRCSSQSGHNTVSWYQQALGQGPQFIFQYYREEENGRGNFPPRFSGLQFPNYSSELNVNALELDDSALYLCASSLGGTGADTQYFGPGTRLTVL.

This clone occurred a few times. The chain uses TRBV9 and TRBJ2-1, with D perhaps matching TRBD2 (6 bases). CDR1 is SGDLS and CDR2 is YYNGEE in the germline V gene. This CDR3 has 16 residues. V lost 4 bases and J 0 bases, leaving 14 bases between the germline ends. The CDR3 region has the DNA TGTGCCAGCAGCCAGGCGGAGGGCAGCTCCTACAATGAGCAGTTCTTC. Translation gives CASSQAEGSSYNEQFF.

This clone was recorded a few times. The V and J genes are TRBV11-1 and TRBJ2-1, with a weak D call TRBD2 (6 bases). The length of the CDR3 is 13 residues. Trimming removed 4 bases at V and 9 bases at J, with 13 bases between. Germline V lookup: CDR1 SGHAT, CDR2 FQDESV (reference sequence). The CDR3 reads CASSSRESGEQFF. CDR3 bases: TGTGCCAGCAGCTCCCGGGAGAGCGGTGAGCAGTTCTTC.

Only a few counts were recorded for this clone. The chain is built from TRBV20-1 and TRBJ2-7; tentative D call: TRBD1 (5 bases). The ends were cut back, 4 bases at V and 4 bases at J, with 8 bases in the middle. Germline V lookup: CDR1 DFQATT, CDR2 SNEGSKA (reference sequence). CDR3 length: 11 amino acids. CDR3 loop: CSATTEYEQYF. The CDR3, as DNA: TGCAGTGCTACGACAGAGTACGAGCAGTACTTC.

This chain uses TRBV7-9 with TRBJ2-4; possibly TRBD2 for D (6 bases). V gave up 5 bases and J gave up 0 bases, with 14 bases separating them. The CDR3 covers 16 residues. Germline V gene sequence: CDR1 SEHNR, CDR2 FQNEAQ (reference sequence). CDR3 loop: CASSRTTSLAKNIQYF. The CDR3, as DNA: TGTGCCAGCAGCAGAACCACTAGCCTAGCCAAAAACATTCAGTACTTC.

This clone showed up just a few times. V and J are TRBV9 and TRBJ2-3; D remains unclear. Trimming pared 0 bases from V and 2 bases from J, leaving 13 bases between. CDR3 length: 16 residues. Germline CDR1 reads SGDLS; CDR2 reads YYNGEE. DNA of the CDR3: TGTGCCAGCAGCGTAGCACTAAGGAGCGACACAGATACGCAGTATTTT. Its translation is CASSVALRSDTDTQYF.

J is TRBJ1-5 and V is TRBV30, with D maybe TRBD1 (5 bases). The V gene lost 2 bases and the J gene lost 4 bases, with 9 bases spanning the gap. The germline CDR1 and CDR2 sequences are GTSNPN and SVGIG (reference sequence). The CDR3 is 13 residues long. CDR3 sequence (DNA): TGTGCCTGGAGTCTCAACAGGAATCAGCCCCAGCATTTT. It encodes CAWSLNRNQPQHF.

The chain joins TRBV5-4 to TRBJ1-1; D not certain. V gave up 5 bases and J gave up 11 bases, with 19 bases separating them. This CDR3 region has 13 residues. Germline V gene data show CDR1 as SGHNT and CDR2 as YYREEE (reference sequence). For the CDR3, the DNA is TGTGCCAGCAGGCAGGACTCCGCTTTTGGGGCTTTCTTT. Protein sequence: CASRQDSAFGAFF.

This clone was counted between two and nine times. The chain couples TRBV4-1 to TRBJ1-1; D might be TRBD1 (5 bases). V was trimmed by 4 bases and J by 0 bases, leaving 12 bases between them. Per the germline V gene, CDR1 is MGHRA and CDR2 is YSYEKL. This CDR3 region has 15 residues. The CDR3 spells CASSPGDFMNTEAFF. The CDR3, as DNA: TGCGCCAGCAGCCCCGGGGACTTTATGAACACTGAAGCTTTCTTT.

This chain joins TRBV19 and TRBJ1-1; perhaps TRBD1 as D (5 bases). The CDR3 length is 14 residues. V lost 5 bases, J lost 3 bases, and 13 bases lay in between. CDR1 and CDR2 from the germline V gene are LNHDA and SQIVND (reference sequence). The chain's CDR3 is CASSFTGFDTEAFF. As DNA, the CDR3 is TGTGCCAGTAGTTTCACAGGTTTCGACACTGAAGCTTTCTTT.

This clone has a handful of counts. The rearrangement joins TRBV4-1 to TRBJ2-5; maybe TRBD2 (5 bases). V lost 4 bases and J lost 5, with 17 bases in between. Germline V gene sequence: CDR1 MGHRA, CDR2 YSYEKL. CDR3 length: 15 residues. CDR3 nucleotide sequence: TGCGCCAGCAGCCCCCACCCAGGTGGGAGTGAGACCCAGTACTTC. This encodes CASSPHPGGSETQYF.

This clone occurred a few times. The V gene is TRBV29-1, the J gene TRBJ2-7; a weak D match, TRBD2 (6 bases). This CDR3 contains 13 residues. Germline V gene data show CDR1 as SQVTM and CDR2 as ANQGSEA. V lost 4 bases, J lost 2 bases, and 12 bases lay in between. Here the CDR3 DNA reads TGCAGCGTTGGGGACTGGAGGACCTACGAGCAGTACTTC. Its protein product is CSVGDWRTYEQYF.

This clone was observed a few times. The chain uses TRBV7-9 and TRBJ2-1, with no clear D. V was trimmed by 0 bases and J by 9 bases, leaving 12 bases between them. The CDR3 length is 14 residues. Germline CDR1 reads SEHNR; CDR2 reads FQNEAQ (reference sequence). The CDR3 DNA reads TGTGCCAGCAGCTTAGCCGCGGCCTCGGGTGAGCAGTTCTTC. Protein sequence: CASSLAAASGEQFF.

This clone was detected a few times. The rearrangement uses TRBV28 and TRBJ1-2; D uncertain. V was clipped by 6 bases and J by 7 bases, with 12 bases between them. CDR1 and CDR2 from the germline V gene are MDHEN and SYDVKM. The CDR3 sequence is 12 residues long. The CDR3 protein is CASSLNWSGYTF. The CDR3 DNA follows: TGTGCCAGCAGCCTAAACTGGTCTGGCTACACCTTC.

In this sample, this clone turned up a few times. The chain uses TRBV28 and TRBJ1-2; the match to TRBD1 covers 7 bases. The V segment lost 6 bases and the J segment 5 bases; nucleotides outside the gene matches: 9. The length of the CDR3 is 14 residues. Per the germline V gene, CDR1 is MDHEN and CDR2 is SYDVKM. CDR3: CASRARGYHYGYTF. In DNA, the CDR3 is TGTGCCAGCAGAGCCAGGGGGTACCATTATGGCTACACCTTC.

CDR3 protein: CAWGGVTEAFF. The DNA of the CDR3 is TGTGCCTGGGGGGGGGTCACTGAAGCTTTCTTT. This sequence joins TRBV30 and TRBJ1-1; D perhaps matches TRBD1 (5 bases). Deletions cut 5 bases from V and 4 bases from J, with 8 bases between. Germline loops: CDR1 GTSNPN, CDR2 SVGIG (reference sequence). This CDR3 comprises 11 residues.

This clone turned up a few times. The chain employs TRBV27 and TRBJ2-7; TRBD1 matches at 8 bases. Germline CDR1 MNHEY, CDR2 SMNVEV (reference sequence). J was trimmed by 3 bases and V by 5 bases; bases with no gene match: 6. The CDR3 contains 14 residues. DNA for the CDR3: TGTGCCAGCAGTCGATCAGGGGGCGGCTACGAGCAGTACTTC. This encodes CASSRSGGGYEQYF.

The CDR3 DNA follows: TGCGCCAGCAGCTTGGACAGCGGAGGATACAATGAGCAGTTCTTC. Amino acid sequence: CASSLDSGGYNEQFF. The chain recombines TRBV5-1 with TRBJ2-1; D is perhaps TRBD2 (5 bases). Germline CDR1 is SGHRS and CDR2 is YFSETQ. V was clipped by 0 bases and J by 4 bases, with 11 bases between them. The CDR3 loop spans 15 amino acids.